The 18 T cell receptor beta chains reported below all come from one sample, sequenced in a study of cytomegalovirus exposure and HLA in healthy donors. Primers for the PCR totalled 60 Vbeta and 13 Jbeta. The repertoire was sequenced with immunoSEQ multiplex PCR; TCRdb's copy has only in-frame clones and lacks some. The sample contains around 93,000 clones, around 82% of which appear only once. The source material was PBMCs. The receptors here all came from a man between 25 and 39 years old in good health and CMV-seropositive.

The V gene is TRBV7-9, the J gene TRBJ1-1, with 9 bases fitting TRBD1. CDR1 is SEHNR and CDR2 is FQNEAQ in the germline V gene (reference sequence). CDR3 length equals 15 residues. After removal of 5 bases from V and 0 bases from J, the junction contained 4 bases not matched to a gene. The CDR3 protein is CASSPGQGMNTEAFF. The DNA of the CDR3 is TGTGCCAGCAGCCCGGGACAGGGAATGAACACTGAAGCTTTCTTT.

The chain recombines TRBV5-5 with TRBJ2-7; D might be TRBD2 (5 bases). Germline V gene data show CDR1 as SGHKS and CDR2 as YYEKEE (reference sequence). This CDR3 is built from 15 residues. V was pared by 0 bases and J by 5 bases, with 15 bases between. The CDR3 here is CASSLDLRVSDEQYF. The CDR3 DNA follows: TGTGCCAGCAGCTTGGATCTGAGGGTTAGTGACGAGCAGTACTTC. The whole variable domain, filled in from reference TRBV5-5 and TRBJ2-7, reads DAGVTQSPTHLIKTRGQQVTLRCSPISGHKSVSWYQQVLGQGPQFIFQYYEKEERGRGNFPDRFSARQFPNYSSELNVNALLLGDSALYLCASSLDLRVSDEQYFGPGTRLTVT.

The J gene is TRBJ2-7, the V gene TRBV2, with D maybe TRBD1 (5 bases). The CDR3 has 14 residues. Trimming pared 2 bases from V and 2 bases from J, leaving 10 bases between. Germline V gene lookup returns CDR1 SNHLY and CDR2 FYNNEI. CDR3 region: CASSERAGPYEQYF. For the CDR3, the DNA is TGTGCCAGCAGTGAAAGGGCAGGGCCCTACGAGCAGTACTTC.

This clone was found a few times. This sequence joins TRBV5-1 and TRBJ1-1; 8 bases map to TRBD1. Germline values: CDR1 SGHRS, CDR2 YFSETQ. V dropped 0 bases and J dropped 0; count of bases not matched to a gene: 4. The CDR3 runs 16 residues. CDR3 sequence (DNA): TGCGCCAGCAGCTTGGCCGTGACAGGGGTGAACACTGAAGCTTTCTTT. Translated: CASSLAVTGVNTEAFF. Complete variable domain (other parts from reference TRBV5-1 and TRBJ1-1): KAGVTQTPRYLIKTRGQQVTLSCSPISGHRSVSWYQQTPGQGLQFLFEYFSETQRNKGNFPGRFSGRQFSNSRSEMNVSTLELGDSALYLCASSLAVTGVNTEAFFGQGTRLTVV.

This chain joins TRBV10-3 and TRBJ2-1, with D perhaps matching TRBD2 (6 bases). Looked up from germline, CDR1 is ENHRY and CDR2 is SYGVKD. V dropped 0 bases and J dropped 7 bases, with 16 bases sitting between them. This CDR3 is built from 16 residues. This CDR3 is CAISESGRGRGNEQFF. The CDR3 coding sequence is TGTGCCATCAGTGAGTCGGGGAGAGGCCGGGGGAATGAGCAGTTCTTC.

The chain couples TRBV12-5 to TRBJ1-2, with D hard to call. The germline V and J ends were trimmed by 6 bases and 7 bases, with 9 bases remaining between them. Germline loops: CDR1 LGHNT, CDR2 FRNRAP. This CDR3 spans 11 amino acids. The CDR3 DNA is TGTGCTAGTGGATGGCCTGGTGGCTACACCTTC. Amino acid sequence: CASGWPGGYTF.

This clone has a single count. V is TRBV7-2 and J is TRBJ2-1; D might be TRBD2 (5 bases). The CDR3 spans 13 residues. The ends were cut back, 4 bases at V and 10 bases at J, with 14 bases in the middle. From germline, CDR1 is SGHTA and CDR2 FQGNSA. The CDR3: CASSSGSPWEQFF. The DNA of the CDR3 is TGTGCCAGCAGCTCTGGGAGCCCCTGGGAGCAGTTCTTC.

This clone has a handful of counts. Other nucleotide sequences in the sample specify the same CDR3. DNA of the CDR3: TGTGCCTGGAGTAGGGACAGGGATGGCTACACCTTC. This sequence encodes CAWSRDRDGYTF. The V call is TRBV30, the J call TRBJ1-2, with 9 nucleotides matching TRBD1. CDR3 length equals 12 residues. Trimming at V came to 2 bases and at J to 6 bases, leaving 1 base not matched to a gene. Germline CDR1 and CDR2: GTSNPN and SVGIG (reference sequence).

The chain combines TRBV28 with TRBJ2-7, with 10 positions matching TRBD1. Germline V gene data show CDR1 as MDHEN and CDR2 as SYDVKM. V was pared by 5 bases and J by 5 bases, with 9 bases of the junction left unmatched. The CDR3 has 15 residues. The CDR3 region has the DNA TGTGCCAGCAGTCCCCACGGACAGGGGGAAAACGAGCAGTACTTC. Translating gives CASSPHGQGENEQYF.

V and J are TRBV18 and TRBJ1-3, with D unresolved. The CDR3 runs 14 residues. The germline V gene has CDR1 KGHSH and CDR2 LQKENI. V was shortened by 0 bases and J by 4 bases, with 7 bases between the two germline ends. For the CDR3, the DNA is TGTGCCAGCTCACCACCGGCCAGGGGAAACACCATATATTTT. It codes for CASSPPARGNTIYF.

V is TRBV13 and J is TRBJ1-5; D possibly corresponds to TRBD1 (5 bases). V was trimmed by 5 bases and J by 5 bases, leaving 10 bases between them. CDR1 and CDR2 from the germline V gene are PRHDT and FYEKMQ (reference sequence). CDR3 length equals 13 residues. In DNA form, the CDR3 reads TGTGCCAGCAGCCTCCGGGGGGATCAGCCCCAGCATTTT. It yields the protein CASSLRGDQPQHF.

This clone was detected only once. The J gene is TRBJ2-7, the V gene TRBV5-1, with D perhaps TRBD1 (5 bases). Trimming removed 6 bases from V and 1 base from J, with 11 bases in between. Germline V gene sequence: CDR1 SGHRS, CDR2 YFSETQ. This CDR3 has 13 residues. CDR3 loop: CASTTDNSYEQYF. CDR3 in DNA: TGCGCCAGCACGACGGACAATTCCTACGAGCAGTACTTC.

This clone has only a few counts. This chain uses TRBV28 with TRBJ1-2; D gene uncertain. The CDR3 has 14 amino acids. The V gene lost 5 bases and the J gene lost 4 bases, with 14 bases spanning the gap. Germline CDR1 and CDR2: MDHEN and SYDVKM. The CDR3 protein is CASSTDPVAYGYTF. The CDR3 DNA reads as TGTGCCAGCAGTACAGACCCTGTGGCCTATGGCTACACCTTC.

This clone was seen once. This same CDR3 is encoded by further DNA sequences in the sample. The CDR3 coding sequence is TGTGCCAGTAGAGGACTAACCCAAGAGACCCAGTACTTC. This encodes CASRGLTQETQYF. This chain uses TRBV19 with TRBJ2-5; a possible D gene is TRBD2 (6 bases). The CDR3 spans 13 residues. V was trimmed by 6 bases and J by 1 base, leaving 9 bases between them. Germline V gene lookup returns CDR1 LNHDA and CDR2 SQIVND (reference sequence).

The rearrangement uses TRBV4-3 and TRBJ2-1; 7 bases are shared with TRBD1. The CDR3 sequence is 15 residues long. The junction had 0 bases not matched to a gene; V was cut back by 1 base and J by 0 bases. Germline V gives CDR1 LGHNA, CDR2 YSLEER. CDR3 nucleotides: TGCGCCAGCAGCCAAGGACAGGGCTCCTACAATGAGCAGTTCTTC. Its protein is CASSQGQGSYNEQFF.

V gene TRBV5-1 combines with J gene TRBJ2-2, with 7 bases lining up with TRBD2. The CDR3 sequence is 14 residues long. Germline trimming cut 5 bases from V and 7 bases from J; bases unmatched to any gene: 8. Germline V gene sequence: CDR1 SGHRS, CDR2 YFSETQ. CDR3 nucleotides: TGCGCCAGCAGACCAGCGGGACGGATCGGGGAGCTGTTTTTT. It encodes CASRPAGRIGELFF. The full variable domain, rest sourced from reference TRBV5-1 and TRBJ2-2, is KAGVTQTPRYLIKTRGQQVTLSCSPISGHRSVSWYQQTPGQGLQFLFEYFSETQRNKGNFPGRFSGRQFSNSRSEMNVSTLELGDSALYLCASRPAGRIGELFFGEGSRLTVL.

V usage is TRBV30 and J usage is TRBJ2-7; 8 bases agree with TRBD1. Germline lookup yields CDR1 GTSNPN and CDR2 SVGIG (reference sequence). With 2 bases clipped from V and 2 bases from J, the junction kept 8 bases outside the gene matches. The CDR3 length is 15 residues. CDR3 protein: CAWSPLDRATYEQYF. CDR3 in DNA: TGTGCCTGGAGTCCCCTGGACAGGGCCACCTACGAGCAGTACTTC.

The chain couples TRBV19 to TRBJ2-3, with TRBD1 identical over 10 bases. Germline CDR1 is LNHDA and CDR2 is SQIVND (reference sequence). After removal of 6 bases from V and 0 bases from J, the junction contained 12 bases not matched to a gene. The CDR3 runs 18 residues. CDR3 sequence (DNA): TGTGCCAGTAGATTGGGAGGGACAGGGGAACCAAGCACAGATACGCAGTATTTT. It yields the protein CASRLGGTGEPSTDTQYF.